This T cell receptor (beta chain) was identified in a study of shared clonotypes between healthy human individuals. Study summary: The composition of the donors was two women and a few men aged 18 to 49. Study-wide results and limits: Blood alone was sampled, and tissue repertoires likely differ.

Comment on this clone: Antigen: not known.

Trimming took 6 bases from V and 13 from J; bases not matched to a gene: 9. The germline V gene has CDR1 MDHEN and CDR2 SYDVKM. The CDR3 spans 14 residues. The repertoire was sequenced with immunoSEQ multiplex PCR; TCRdb's copy has only in-frame clones and lacks some. The data contain hundreds of thousands of clones, roughly 72% of them singletons. Material: PBMCs. This TCR came from a woman aged 40 to 50 in good health. Some clones in this sample may be carry-over from other donors' samples. The rearrangement uses TRBV28 and TRBJ1-6, with 10 bases fitting TRBD1. The CDR3 DNA sequence: TGTGCCAGCAGGGCCGGGACAGGGGTCCTTCCCCTCCACTTT. Translation gives CASRAGTGVLPLHF.